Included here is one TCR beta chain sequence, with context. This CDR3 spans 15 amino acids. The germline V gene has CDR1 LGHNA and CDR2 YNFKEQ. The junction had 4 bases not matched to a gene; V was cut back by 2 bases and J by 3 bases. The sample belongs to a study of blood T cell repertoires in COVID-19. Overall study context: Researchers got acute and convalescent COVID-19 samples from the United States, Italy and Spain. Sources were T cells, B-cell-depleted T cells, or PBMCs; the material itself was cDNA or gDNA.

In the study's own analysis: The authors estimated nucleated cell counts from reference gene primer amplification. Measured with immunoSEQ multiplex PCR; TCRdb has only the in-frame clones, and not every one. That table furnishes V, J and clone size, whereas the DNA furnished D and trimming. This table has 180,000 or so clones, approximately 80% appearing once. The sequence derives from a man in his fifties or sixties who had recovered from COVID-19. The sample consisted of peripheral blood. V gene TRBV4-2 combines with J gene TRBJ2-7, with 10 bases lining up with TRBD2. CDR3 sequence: CASSQQWTSGYEQYF. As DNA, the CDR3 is TGTGCCAGCAGCCAACAATGGACTAGCGGCTACGAGCAGTACTTC.